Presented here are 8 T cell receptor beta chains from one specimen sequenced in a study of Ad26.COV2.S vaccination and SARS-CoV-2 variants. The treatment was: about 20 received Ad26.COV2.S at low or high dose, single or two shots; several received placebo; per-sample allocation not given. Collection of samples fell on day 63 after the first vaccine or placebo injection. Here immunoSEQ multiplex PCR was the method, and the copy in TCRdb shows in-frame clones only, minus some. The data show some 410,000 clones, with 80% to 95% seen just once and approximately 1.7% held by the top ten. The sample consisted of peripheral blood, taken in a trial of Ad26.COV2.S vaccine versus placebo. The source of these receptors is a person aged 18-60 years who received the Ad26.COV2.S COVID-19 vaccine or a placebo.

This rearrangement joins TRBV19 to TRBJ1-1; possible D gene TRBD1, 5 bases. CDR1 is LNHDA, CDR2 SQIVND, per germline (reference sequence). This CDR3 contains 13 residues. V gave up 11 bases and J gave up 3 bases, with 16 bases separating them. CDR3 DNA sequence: TGTGCCGTAAAGGGGAGGGGTTACACTGAAGCTTTCTTT. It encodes CAVKGRGYTEAFF.

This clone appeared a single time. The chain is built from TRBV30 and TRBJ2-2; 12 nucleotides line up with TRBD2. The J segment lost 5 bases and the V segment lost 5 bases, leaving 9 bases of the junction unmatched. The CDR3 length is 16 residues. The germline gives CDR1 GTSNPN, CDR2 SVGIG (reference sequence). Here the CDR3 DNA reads TGTGCCTGGGAAAATCTAGCGGGGGGGAATACCGGGGAGCTGTTTTTT. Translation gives CAWENLAGGNTGELFF. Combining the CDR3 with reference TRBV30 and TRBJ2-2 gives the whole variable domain SQTIHQWPATLVQPVGSPLSLECTVEGTSNPNLYWYRQAAGRGLQLLFYSVGIGQISSEVPQNLSASRPQDRQFILSSKKLLLSDSGFYLCAWENLAGGNTGELFFGEGSRLTVL.

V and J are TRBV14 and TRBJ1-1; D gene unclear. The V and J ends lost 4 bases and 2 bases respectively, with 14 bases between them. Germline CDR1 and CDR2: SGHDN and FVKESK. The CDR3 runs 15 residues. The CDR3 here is CASSPLEGINTEAFF. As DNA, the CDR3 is TGTGCCAGCAGCCCCCTAGAGGGCATTAACACTGAAGCTTTCTTT.

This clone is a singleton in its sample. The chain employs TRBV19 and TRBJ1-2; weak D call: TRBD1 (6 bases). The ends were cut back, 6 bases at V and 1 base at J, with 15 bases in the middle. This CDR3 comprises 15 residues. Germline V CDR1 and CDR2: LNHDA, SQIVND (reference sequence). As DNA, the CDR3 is TGTGCCAGTAGAATACAGGGCCCCCATAACTATGGCTACACCTTC. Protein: CASRIQGPHNYGYTF.

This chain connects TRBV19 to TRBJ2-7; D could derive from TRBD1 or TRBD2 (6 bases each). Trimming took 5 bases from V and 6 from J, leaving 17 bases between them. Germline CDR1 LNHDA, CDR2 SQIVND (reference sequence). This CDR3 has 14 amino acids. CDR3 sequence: CASSWGDTPLEQYF. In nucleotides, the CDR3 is TGTGCCAGTAGTTGGGGGGACACTCCTCTCGAGCAGTACTTC.

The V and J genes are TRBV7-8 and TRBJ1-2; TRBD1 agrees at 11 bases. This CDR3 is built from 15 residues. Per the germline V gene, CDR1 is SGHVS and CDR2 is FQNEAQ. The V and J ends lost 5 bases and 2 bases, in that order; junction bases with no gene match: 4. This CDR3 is CASSRGQGANYGYTF. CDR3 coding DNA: TGTGCCAGCAGCCGAGGACAGGGGGCCAACTATGGCTACACCTTC.

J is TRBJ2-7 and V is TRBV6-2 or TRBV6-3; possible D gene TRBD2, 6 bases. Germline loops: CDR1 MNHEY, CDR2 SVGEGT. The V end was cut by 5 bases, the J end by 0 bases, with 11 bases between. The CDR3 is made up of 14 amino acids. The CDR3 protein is CASSRSGYSYEQYF. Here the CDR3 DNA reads TGTGCCAGCAGTCGTAGCGGTTACTCCTACGAGCAGTACTTC.

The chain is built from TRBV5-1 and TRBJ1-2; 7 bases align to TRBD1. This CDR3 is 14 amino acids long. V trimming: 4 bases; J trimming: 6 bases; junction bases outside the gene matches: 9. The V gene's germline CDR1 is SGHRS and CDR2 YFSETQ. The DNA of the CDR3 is TGCGCCAGCAGCCCACCTGACAGGGTCAATGGCTACACCTTC. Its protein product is CASSPPDRVNGYTF.